This passage covers 21 T cell receptor beta chains from one sample sequenced in a study of blood T cell repertoires in COVID-19. Sequencing was performed with immunoSEQ multiplex PCR; in TCRdb, only in-frame clones are kept and a portion is missing. Of fewer than 350,000 clones in the sample, approximately 85% were seen once. What was sequenced was peripheral blood. The origin of the receptors is a human donor in a cohort sampled during active COVID-19.

The V and J genes are TRBV28 and TRBJ1-2; possible D gene TRBD1, 6 bases. V was pared by 6 bases and J by 5 bases, with 16 bases between. The CDR3 runs 14 residues. Germline values: CDR1 MDHEN, CDR2 SYDVKM. This CDR3 is CASRRGGASYGYTF. CDR3 DNA sequence: TGTGCCAGCAGGAGAGGGGGGGCATCGTATGGCTACACCTTC.

V gene TRBV5-5 combines with J gene TRBJ1-4; D remains ambiguous. V lost 3 bases to trimming and J lost 7 bases, with 10 bases between them. CDR3 length: 13 amino acids. In germline, CDR1 is SGHKS, CDR2 YYEKEE (reference sequence). This CDR3 is CASSYEEGEKLFF. CDR3 DNA: TGTGCCAGCAGCTACGAGGAGGGTGAAAAACTGTTTTTT.

This clone was counted between two and nine times. The DNA for the CDR3 is TGTGCCAGCAGCGTTACGGACAGGGGGCGAGAGACCCAGTACTTC. Translation gives CASSVTDRGRETQYF. The J gene is TRBJ2-5, the V gene TRBV9; 11 nucleotides align to TRBD1. The germline gives CDR1 SGDLS, CDR2 YYNGEE. Unmatched junction bases numbered 4, after V lost 2 bases and J lost 4 bases. This CDR3 is built from 15 residues.

The chain is built from TRBV14 and TRBJ1-1, with a possible D match to TRBD1 (6 bases). Germline CDR1 reads SGHDN; CDR2 reads FVKESK. CDR3 length equals 14 residues. V dropped 4 bases and J dropped 11 bases, with 20 bases sitting between them. The CDR3 DNA reads TGTGCCAGCAGCCCAGGGGCAGGGTTAGGTCGGGCTTTCTTT. This sequence encodes CASSPGAGLGRAFF. The entire variable domain, with the rest obtained from reference TRBV14 and TRBJ1-1, is as follows: EAGVTQFPSHSVIEKGQTVTLRCDPISGHDNLYWYRRVMGKEIKFLLHFVKESKQDESGMPNNRFLAERTGGTYSTLKVQPAELEDSGVYFCASSPGAGLGRAFFGQGTRLTVV.

V and J are TRBV7-9 and TRBJ1-4, with D perhaps TRBD1 (6 bases). CDR3 size: 16 residues. CDR1 SEHNR and CDR2 FQNEAQ come from the germline V gene (reference sequence). The ends were cut back, 0 bases at V and 7 bases at J, with 15 bases in the middle. CDR3 DNA: TGTGCCAGCAGCTTAGCGAGAACAGGGCGAGGTGAAAAACTGTTTTTT. It codes for CASSLARTGRGEKLFF.

This chain joins TRBV6-5 and TRBJ1-2; 11 positions match TRBD1. The CDR3 totals 15 residues. V trimming: 4 bases; J trimming: 3 bases; junction bases outside the gene matches: 4. The V gene's germline CDR1 is MNHEY and CDR2 SVGAGI. DNA for the CDR3: TGTGCCAGCAGTTCGCGGACAGGGGGCGACTATGGCTACACCTTC. As protein: CASSSRTGGDYGYTF.

The chain carries TRBV5-4 and TRBJ2-1; 8 bases line up with TRBD1. V gave up 4 bases and J gave up 2 bases; unmatched junction bases: 5. The CDR3 is made up of 15 amino acids. Germline V gene data show CDR1 as SGHNT and CDR2 as YYREEE (reference sequence). The CDR3 coding sequence is TGTGCCAGCAGCCAACCAGGGGGCACCTACAATGAGCAGTTCTTC. This encodes CASSQPGGTYNEQFF.

The chain employs TRBV6-5 and TRBJ2-7, with D perhaps TRBD1 (6 bases). The germline V gene has CDR1 MNHEY and CDR2 SVGAGI. Deletions cut 6 bases from V and 5 bases from J, with 17 bases between. This CDR3 region has 14 residues. The CDR3 is CASSREGVRNEQYF. CDR3 in DNA: TGTGCCAGCAGCCGCGAGGGGGTGAGGAACGAGCAGTACTTC.

Here the CDR3 DNA reads TGTGCCAGCAGCCAAGAGACATCACAGGGAGCTTTCTTT. Protein product: CASSQETSQGAFF. The chain links TRBV3-1 (or the pseudogene TRBV3-2) to TRBJ1-1, with D possibly being TRBD1 (6 bases). The CDR3 is 13 amino acids. Per the germline V gene, CDR1 is LGHDT and CDR2 is YNNKEL (reference sequence). Trimming removed 0 bases at V and 10 bases at J, with 12 bases between.

This rearrangement joins TRBV3-1 (or the pseudogene TRBV3-2) to TRBJ1-2, with 7 nucleotides matching TRBD1. The germline V gene has CDR1 LGHDT and CDR2 YNNKEL (reference sequence). CDR3 length: 16 amino acids. Germline trimming cut 4 bases from V and 4 bases from J; bases unmatched to any gene: 12. The CDR3 region has the DNA TGTGCCAGCAGCCCTACGATGGACAGGAGGAGCTATGGCTACACCTTC. This encodes CASSPTMDRRSYGYTF.

This sequence joins TRBV7-9 and TRBJ2-7; D perhaps matches TRBD1 (5 bases). The CDR3 extends over 13 amino acids. Per germline, CDR1 SEHNR and CDR2 FQNEAQ (reference sequence). V was shortened by 3 bases and J by 4 bases, with 10 bases between the two germline ends. The CDR3 loop is CASSLTDSYEQYF. The CDR3 DNA is TGTGCCAGCAGCTTGACAGATAGTTACGAGCAGTACTTC.

Only a few counts were recorded for this clone. This sequence joins TRBV6-1 and TRBJ1-5, with D uncertain. CDR3 length: 14 residues. Germline V gene data show CDR1 as MNHNS and CDR2 as SASEGT. Trimming took 0 bases from V and 4 from J, leaving 7 bases between them. CDR3 nucleotides: TGTGCCAGCAGTGAAGCGAGTAAGAATCAGCCCCAGCATTTT. Its protein product is CASSEASKNQPQHF.

The chain recombines TRBV4-2 with TRBJ2-1; 13 nucleotides match TRBD2. The germline gives CDR1 LGHNA, CDR2 YNFKEQ. Germline trimming cut 4 bases from V and 5 bases from J; bases unmatched to any gene: 2. There are 15 residues in the CDR3. CDR3 loop: CASSPGLAGNNEQFF. The DNA for the CDR3 is TGTGCCAGCAGCCCGGGACTAGCGGGGAACAATGAGCAGTTCTTC.

The gene calls are TRBV19 and TRBJ1-5; 9 bases are a match to TRBD1. Germline CDR1 and CDR2: LNHDA and SQIVND (reference sequence). This CDR3 has 15 residues. Losses at the gene ends were 6 bases for V and 3 bases for J; bases not matched to a gene: 6. CDR3 nucleotide sequence: TGTGCCAGTAGCACGGGGACAGGGAACAATCAGCCCCAGCATTTT. Its translation: CASSTGTGNNQPQHF.

The gene calls are TRBV5-1 and TRBJ2-3; a possible D gene is TRBD1 (6 bases). Trimming cost V 2 bases and J 2 bases, with 9 bases left between them. Germline CDR1 is SGHRS and CDR2 is YFSETQ. The CDR3 runs to 14 residues. CDR3 region: CASSLQGVTDTQYF. In DNA, the CDR3 is TGCGCCAGCAGCTTACAGGGTGTCACAGATACGCAGTATTTT.

V and J are TRBV2 and TRBJ2-3; TRBD2 matches at 7 bases. J gave up 6 bases and V 5 bases, and 8 bases lay outside the gene matches. Germline lookup yields CDR1 SNHLY and CDR2 FYNNEI. The CDR3 runs to 14 residues. DNA of the CDR3: TGTGCCAGCAGTTGGGAGGGTTGGGATGATACGCAGTATTTT. As protein: CASSWEGWDDTQYF.

The chain links TRBV28 to TRBJ1-2; 7 bases are a match to TRBD1. Germline CDR1 reads MDHEN; CDR2 reads SYDVKM. V gave up 5 bases and J gave up 14 bases; unmatched junction bases: 17. The CDR3 runs to 14 residues. The CDR3 sequence is CASSIVPGQPMWTF. The CDR3 DNA reads TGTGCCAGCAGTATCGTACCGGGACAGCCTATGTGGACCTTC.

This chain uses TRBV7-9 with TRBJ2-7, with 9 bases identical to TRBD1. The CDR3 is 15 residues long. The germline gives CDR1 SEHNR, CDR2 FQNEAQ (reference sequence). Trimming removed 5 bases from V and 4 bases from J; junction bases left unmatched: 9. The CDR3 nucleotides are TGTGCCAGCAGCCCTCTGGGACAGGGTACGTACGAGCAGTACTTC. Translation gives CASSPLGQGTYEQYF.

This rearrangement joins TRBV27 to TRBJ1-5; D might be TRBD1 (6 bases). This CDR3 region has 17 residues. Germline V gene data show CDR1 as MNHEY and CDR2 as SMNVEV (reference sequence). V lost 7 bases to trimming and J lost 3 bases, with 22 bases between them. CDR3 DNA sequence: TGTGCCAGCAAAGAGTACAGGGAATCCCTTCCCAATCAGCCCCAGCATTTT. Translation gives CASKEYRESLPNQPQHF.

The J gene is TRBJ1-2, the V gene TRBV30; 10 bases line up with TRBD1. The CDR3 sequence is 17 residues long. V lost 1 base and J lost 8; bases outside the gene matches: 16. In germline, CDR1 is GTSNPN, CDR2 SVGIG (reference sequence). The CDR3 sequence: CAWSDIRDRGWIGGYTF. DNA of the CDR3: TGTGCCTGGAGTGATATTCGGGACAGGGGATGGATTGGCGGCTACACCTTC.

This rearrangement joins TRBV7-9 to TRBJ2-3; tentative D call: TRBD1 (6 bases). The V and J ends lost 5 bases and 5 bases respectively, with 17 bases between them. The CDR3 contains 15 residues. Germline V CDR1 and CDR2: SEHNR, FQNEAQ (reference sequence). The CDR3 bases are TGTGCCAGCAGCCAGGTAGCAGGGGATGGAGATACGCAGTATTTT. Protein product: CASSQVAGDGDTQYF.